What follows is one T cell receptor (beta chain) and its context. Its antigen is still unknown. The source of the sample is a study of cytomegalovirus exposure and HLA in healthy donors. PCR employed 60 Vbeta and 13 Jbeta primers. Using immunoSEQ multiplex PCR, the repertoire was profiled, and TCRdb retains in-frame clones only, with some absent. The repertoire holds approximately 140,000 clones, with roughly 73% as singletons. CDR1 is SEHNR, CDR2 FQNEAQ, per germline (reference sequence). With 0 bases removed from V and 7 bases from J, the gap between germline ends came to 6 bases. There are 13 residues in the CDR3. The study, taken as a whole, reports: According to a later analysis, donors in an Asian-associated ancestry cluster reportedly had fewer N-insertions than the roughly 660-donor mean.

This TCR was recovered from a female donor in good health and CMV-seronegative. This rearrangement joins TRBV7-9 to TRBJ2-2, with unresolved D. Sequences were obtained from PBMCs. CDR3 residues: CASSLAGYGELFF. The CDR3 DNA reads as TGTGCCAGCAGCTTAGCGGGCTACGGGGAGCTGTTTTTT.